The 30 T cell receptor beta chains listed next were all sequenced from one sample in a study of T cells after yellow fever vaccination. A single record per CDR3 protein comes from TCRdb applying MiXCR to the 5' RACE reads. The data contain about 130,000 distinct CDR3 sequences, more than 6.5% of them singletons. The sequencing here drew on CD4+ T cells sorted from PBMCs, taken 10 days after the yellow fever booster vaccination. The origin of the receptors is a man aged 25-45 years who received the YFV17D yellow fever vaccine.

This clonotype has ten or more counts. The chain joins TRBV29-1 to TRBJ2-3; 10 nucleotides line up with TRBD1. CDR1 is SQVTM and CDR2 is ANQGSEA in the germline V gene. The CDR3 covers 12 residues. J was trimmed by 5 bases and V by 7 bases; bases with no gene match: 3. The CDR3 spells CSEGQGGDTQYF. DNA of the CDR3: TGCAGCGAAGGACAGGGGGGAGATACGCAGTATTTT.

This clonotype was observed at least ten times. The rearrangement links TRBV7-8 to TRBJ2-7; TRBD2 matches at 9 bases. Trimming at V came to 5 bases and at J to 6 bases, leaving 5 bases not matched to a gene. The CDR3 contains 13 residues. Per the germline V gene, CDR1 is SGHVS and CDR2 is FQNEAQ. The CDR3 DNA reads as TGTGCCAGCAGCCCGGGACTAGCTGGCGAGCAGTACTTC. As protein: CASSPGLAGEQYF.

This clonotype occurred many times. The CDR3 is CASSADSSSYNEQFF. CDR3 bases: TGTGCCAGCAGCGCAGACTCAAGCTCCTACAATGAGCAGTTCTTC. The gene calls are TRBV7-7 and TRBJ2-1; unclear D gene. CDR1 and CDR2 from the germline V gene are SSHAT and FNYEAQ (reference sequence). There are 15 residues in the CDR3. Trimming shortened V by 5 bases and J by 0 bases, and 11 bases separated the two germline ends.

CDR3 nucleotide sequence: TGTGCCAGCAGCGTATCGGCTAGCGGGAGGTCGGGGGAGACCCAGTACTTC. It yields the protein CASSVSASGRSGETQYF. The rearrangement uses TRBV9 and TRBJ2-5; TRBD2 aligns across 11 bases. Germline CDR1 SGDLS, CDR2 YYNGEE. The ends lost 1 base at V and 5 bases at J; junction bases unmatched: 10. The CDR3 length is 17 residues.

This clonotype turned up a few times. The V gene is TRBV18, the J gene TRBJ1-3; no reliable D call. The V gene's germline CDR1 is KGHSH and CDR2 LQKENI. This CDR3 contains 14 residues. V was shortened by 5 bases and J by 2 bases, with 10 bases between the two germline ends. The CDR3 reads CASSSGRTGNTIYF. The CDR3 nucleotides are TGTGCCAGCTCAAGTGGAAGAACTGGAAACACCATATATTTT.

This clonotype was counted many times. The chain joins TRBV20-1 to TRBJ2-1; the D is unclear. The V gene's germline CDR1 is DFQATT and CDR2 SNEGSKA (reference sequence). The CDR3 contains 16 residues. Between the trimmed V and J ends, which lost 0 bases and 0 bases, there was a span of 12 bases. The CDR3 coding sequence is TGCAGTGCTAGAGATGGTAAGCGCAACTCCTACAATGAGCAGTTCTTC. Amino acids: CSARDGKRNSYNEQFF.

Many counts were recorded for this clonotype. CDR3 sequence: CASSEDRDSPLHF. CDR3 nucleotide sequence: TGTGCCAGCAGCGAAGACAGGGACTCACCCCTCCACTTT. The V and J genes are TRBV7-2 and TRBJ1-6, with 7 positions matching TRBD1. The CDR3 consists of 13 residues. Trimming at V came to 5 bases and at J to 10 bases, leaving 5 bases not matched to a gene. The germline gives CDR1 SGHTA, CDR2 FQGNSA.

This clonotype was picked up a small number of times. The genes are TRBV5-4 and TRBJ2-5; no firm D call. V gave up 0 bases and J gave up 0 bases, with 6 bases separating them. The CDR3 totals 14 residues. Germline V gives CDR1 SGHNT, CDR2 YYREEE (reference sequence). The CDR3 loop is CASSLVGDQETQYF. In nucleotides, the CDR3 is TGTGCCAGCAGCTTGGTCGGTGACCAAGAGACCCAGTACTTC.

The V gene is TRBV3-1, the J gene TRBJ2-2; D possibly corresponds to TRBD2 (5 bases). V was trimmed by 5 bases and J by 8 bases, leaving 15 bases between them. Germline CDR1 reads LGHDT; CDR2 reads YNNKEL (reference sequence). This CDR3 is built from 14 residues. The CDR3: CASSAIGGLGELFF. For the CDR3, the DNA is TGTGCCAGCAGCGCAATAGGCGGGTTAGGGGAGCTGTTTTTT. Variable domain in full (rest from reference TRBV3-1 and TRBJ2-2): DTAVSQTPKYLVTQMGNDKSIKCEQNLGHDTMYWYKQDSKKFLKIMFSYNNKELIINETVPNRFSPKSPDKAHLNLHINSLELGDSAVYFCASSAIGGLGELFFGEGSRLTVL.

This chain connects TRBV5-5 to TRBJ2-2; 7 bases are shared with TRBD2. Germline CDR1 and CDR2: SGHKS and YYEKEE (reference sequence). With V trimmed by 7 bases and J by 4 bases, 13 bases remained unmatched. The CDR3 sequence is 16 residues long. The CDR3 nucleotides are TGTGCCAGCGGCCCCGGGAGGCACGGCGGCACCGGGGAGCTGTTTTTT. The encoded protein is CASGPGRHGGTGELFF.

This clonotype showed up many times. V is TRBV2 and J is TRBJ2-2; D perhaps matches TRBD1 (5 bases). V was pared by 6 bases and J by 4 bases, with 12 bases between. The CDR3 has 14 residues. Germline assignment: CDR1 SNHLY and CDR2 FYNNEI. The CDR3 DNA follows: TGTGCCAGCAGAGGCAGGGTGGTCACCGGGGAGCTGTTTTTT. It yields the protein CASRGRVVTGELFF.

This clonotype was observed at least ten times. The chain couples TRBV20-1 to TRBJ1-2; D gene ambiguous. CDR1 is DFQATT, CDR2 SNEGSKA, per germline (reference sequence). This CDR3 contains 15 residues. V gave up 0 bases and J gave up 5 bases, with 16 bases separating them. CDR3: CSARDVEGDLYGYTF. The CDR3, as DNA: TGCAGTGCTAGAGATGTCGAGGGCGACCTTTATGGCTACACCTTC.

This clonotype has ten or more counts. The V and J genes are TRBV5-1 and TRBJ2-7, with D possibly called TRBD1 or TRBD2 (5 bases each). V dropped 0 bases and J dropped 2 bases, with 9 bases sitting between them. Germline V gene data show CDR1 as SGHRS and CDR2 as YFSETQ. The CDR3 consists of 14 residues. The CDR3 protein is CASSLALGPYEQYF. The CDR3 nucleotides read TGCGCCAGCAGCTTGGCCTTGGGACCCTACGAGCAGTACTTC. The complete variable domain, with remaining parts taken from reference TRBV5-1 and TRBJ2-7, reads KAGVTQTPRYLIKTRGQQVTLSCSPISGHRSVSWYQQTPGQGLQFLFEYFSETQRNKGNFPGRFSGRQFSNSRSEMNVSTLELGDSALYLCASSLALGPYEQYFGPGTRLTVT.

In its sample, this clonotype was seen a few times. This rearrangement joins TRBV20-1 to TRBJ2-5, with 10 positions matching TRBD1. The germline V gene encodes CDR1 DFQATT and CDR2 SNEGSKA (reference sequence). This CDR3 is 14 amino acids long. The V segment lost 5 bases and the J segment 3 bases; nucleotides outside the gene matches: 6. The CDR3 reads CSAPHGTGEETQYF. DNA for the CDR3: TGCAGTGCTCCTCACGGGACAGGGGAAGAGACCCAGTACTTC.

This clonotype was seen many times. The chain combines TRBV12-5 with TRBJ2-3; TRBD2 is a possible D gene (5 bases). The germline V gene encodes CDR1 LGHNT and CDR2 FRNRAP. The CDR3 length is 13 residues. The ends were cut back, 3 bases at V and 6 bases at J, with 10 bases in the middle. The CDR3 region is CASGLYGGDTQYF. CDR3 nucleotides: TGTGCTAGTGGTTTATACGGAGGCGATACGCAGTATTTT.

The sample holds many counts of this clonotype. CDR3 DNA: TGCGCCAGCAGCCAAGAAAGGATTCGGGTTGGGAACACCGGGGAGCTGTTTTTT. Its translation is CASSQERIRVGNTGELFF. This chain uses TRBV4-3 with TRBJ2-2; no reliable D call. This CDR3 has 18 amino acids. V lost 0 bases and J lost 1, with 15 bases in between. Germline CDR1 reads LGHNA; CDR2 reads YSLEER.

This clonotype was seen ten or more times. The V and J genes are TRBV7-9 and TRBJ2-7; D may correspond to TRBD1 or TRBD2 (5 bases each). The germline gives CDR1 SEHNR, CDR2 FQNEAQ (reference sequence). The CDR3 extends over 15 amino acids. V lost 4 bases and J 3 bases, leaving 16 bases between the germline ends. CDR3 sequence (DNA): TGTGCCAGCAGCTCGTCAGGGCTAGCCGTCTACGAGCAGTACTTC. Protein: CASSSSGLAVYEQYF.

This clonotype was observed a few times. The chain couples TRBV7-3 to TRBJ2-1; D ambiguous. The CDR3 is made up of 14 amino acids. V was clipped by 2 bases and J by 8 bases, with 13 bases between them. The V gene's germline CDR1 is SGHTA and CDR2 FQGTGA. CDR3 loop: CASSLSAPMDEQFF. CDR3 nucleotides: TGTGCCAGCAGCTTATCCGCCCCAATGGATGAGCAGTTCTTC.

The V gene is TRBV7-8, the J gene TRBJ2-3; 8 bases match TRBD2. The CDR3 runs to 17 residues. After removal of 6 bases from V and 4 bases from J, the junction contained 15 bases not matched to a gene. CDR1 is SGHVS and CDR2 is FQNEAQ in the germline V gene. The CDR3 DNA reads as TGTGCCAGCAGTCAAAGGCGGACGGGGGGGATTTCAGATACGCAGTATTTT. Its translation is CASSQRRTGGISDTQYF.

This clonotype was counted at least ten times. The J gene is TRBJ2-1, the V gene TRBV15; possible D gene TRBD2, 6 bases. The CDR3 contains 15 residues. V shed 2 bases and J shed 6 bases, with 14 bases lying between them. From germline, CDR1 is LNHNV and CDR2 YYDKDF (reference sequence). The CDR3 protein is CATSRPSGRPNEQFF. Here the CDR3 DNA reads TGTGCCACCAGCAGACCAAGTGGGAGGCCCAATGAGCAGTTCTTC.

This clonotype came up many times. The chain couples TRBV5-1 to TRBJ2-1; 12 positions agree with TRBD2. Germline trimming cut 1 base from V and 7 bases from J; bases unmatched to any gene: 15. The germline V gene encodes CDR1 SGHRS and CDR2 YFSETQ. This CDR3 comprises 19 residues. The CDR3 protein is CASSLLIQSGLAGRNEQFF. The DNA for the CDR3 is TGCGCCAGCAGCTTGCTTATACAGTCCGGACTAGCGGGAAGGAATGAGCAGTTCTTC.

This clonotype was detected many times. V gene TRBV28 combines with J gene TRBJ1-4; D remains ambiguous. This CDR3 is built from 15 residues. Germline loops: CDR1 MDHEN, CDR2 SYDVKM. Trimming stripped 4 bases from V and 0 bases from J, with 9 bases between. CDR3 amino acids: CASSSEGATNEKLFF. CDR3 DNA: TGTGCCAGCAGTTCCGAGGGTGCAACTAATGAAAAACTGTTTTTT. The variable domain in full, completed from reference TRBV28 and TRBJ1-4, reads DVKVTQSSRYLVKRTGEKVFLECVQDMDHENMFWYRQDPGLGLRLIYFSYDVKMKEKGDIPEGYSVSREKKERFSLILESASTNQTSMYLCASSSEGATNEKLFFGSGTQLSVL.

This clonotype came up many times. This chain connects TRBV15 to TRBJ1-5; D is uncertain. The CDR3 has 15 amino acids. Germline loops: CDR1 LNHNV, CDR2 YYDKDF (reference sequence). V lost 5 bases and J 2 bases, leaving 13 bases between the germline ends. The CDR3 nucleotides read TGTGCCACCAGCCGCCGAGTAGGTGGCAATCAGCCCCAGCATTTT. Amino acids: CATSRRVGGNQPQHF.

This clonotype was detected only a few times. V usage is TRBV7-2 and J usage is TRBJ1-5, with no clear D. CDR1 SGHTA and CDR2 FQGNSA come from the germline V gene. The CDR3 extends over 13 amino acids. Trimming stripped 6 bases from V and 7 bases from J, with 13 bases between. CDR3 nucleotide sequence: TGTGCCAGCAGTAAGGTAGTAGAACAGCCCCAGCATTTT. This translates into CASSKVVEQPQHF.

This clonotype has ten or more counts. CDR3 nucleotides: TGCAGTGCTGGGGGGGGGACACGGAACACCGGGGAGCTGTTTTTT. Translating gives CSAGGGTRNTGELFF. V usage is TRBV20-1 and J usage is TRBJ2-2; D might be TRBD2 (7 bases). The length of the CDR3 is 15 residues. Trimming took off 5 bases at V and 1 base at J, with 14 bases between the two ends. CDR1 and CDR2 from the germline V gene are DFQATT and SNEGSKA (reference sequence).

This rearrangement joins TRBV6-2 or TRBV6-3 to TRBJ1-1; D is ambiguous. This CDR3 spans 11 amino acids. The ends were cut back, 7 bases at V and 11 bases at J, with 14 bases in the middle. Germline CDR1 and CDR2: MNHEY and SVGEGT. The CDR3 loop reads CASTTAGRAFF. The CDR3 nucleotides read TGTGCCAGCACCACGGCAGGCCGGGCTTTCTTT.

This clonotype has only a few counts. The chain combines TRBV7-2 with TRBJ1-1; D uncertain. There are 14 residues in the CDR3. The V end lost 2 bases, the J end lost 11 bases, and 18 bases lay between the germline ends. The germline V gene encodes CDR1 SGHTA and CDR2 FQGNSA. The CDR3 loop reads CASSLSQMEVLAFF. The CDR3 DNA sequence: TGTGCCAGCAGCTTATCCCAAATGGAGGTCTTGGCTTTCTTT.

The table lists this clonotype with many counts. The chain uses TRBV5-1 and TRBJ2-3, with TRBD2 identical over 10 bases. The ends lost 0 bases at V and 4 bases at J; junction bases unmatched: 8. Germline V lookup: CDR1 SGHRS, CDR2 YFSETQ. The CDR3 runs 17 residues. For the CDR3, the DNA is TGCGCCAGCAGCTTGGGTACTAGCGGGACGTTAGCAGATACGCAGTATTTT. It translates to CASSLGTSGTLADTQYF.

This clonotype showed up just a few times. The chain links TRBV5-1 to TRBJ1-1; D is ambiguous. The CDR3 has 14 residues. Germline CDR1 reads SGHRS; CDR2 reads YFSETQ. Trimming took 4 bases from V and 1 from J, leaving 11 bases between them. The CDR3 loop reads CASSPEGWNTEAFF. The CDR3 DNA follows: TGCGCCAGCAGCCCGGAGGGATGGAACACTGAAGCTTTCTTT.

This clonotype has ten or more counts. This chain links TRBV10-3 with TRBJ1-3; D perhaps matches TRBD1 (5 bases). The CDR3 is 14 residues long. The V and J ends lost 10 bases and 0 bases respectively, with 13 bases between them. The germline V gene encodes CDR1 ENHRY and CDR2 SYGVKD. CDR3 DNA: TGTGCCACCGGGACGGCGTTCTCTGGAAACACCATATATTTT. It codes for CATGTAFSGNTIYF.